The 22 T cell receptor beta chains below come from one sample, sequenced in a study of PD-L1 blockade in urothelial cancer. Repertoires were generated with immunoSEQ multiplex PCR, while TCRdb's copy carries only in-frame clones and drops some. The repertoire consists of 100,000 to 150,000 clones, with about 88% occurring once and the leading ten covering around 3.2%. Specified time point: pretreatment peripheral blood. This sample comprised PBMCs, obtained around atezolizumab (anti-PD-L1) treatment. These receptors originate from a man in his fifties or sixties with urothelial cancer.

This clone was counted once. CDR3: CASSSDFRDSELFF. The CDR3 DNA is TGTGCCAGCAGCTCAGATTTCCGGGACAGCGAGCTGTTTTTT. The V call is TRBV7-2, the J call TRBJ2-2; TRBD1 agrees at 7 bases. The V gene's germline CDR1 is SGHTA and CDR2 FQGNSA. CDR3 length equals 14 residues. J was trimmed by 11 bases and V by 4 bases; bases with no gene match: 10.

The CDR3 is CASSPSRAEQYF. The CDR3 DNA sequence: TGTGCCAGCTCACCAAGCAGGGCAGAGCAGTACTTC. The V gene is TRBV18, the J gene TRBJ2-7; D might be TRBD1 (5 bases). This CDR3 has 12 amino acids. Germline V lookup: CDR1 KGHSH, CDR2 LQKENI. V lost 2 bases and J lost 7, with 9 bases in between. Using reference TRBV18 and TRBJ2-7 for the parts outside the CDR3, the full variable domain is NAGVMQNPRHLVRRRGQEARLRCSPMKGHSHVYWYRQLPEEGLKFMVYLQKENIIDESGMPKERFSAEFPKEGPSILRIQQVVRGDSAAYFCASSPSRAEQYFGPGTRLTVT.

The V call is TRBV27, the J call TRBJ2-5; tentatively, D is TRBD2 (6 bases). The length of the CDR3 is 16 residues. V dropped 4 bases and J dropped 5 bases, with 20 bases sitting between them. The V gene's germline CDR1 is MNHEY and CDR2 SMNVEV (reference sequence). CDR3 loop: CASSSLRSGERETQYF. The CDR3 region has the DNA TGTGCCAGCAGTTCATTACGATCGGGGGAGCGCGAGACCCAGTACTTC.

This clone is a singleton in its sample. The V gene is TRBV30, the J gene TRBJ1-3; D not certain. Germline V gene lookup returns CDR1 GTSNPN and CDR2 SVGIG (reference sequence). The CDR3 loop spans 17 amino acids. V was shortened by 3 bases and J by 0 bases, with 18 bases between the two germline ends. CDR3 nucleotide sequence: TGTGCCTGGAGACAGCTTAGTATCGGAAACTCTGGAAACACCATATATTTT. Translated, it gives CAWRQLSIGNSGNTIYF.

In regard to this clone: One junction end disagrees with the germline gene, perhaps due to a read error. J is TRBJ2-7 and V is TRBV5-1, with 8 bases lining up with TRBD2. The germline V gene encodes CDR1 SGHRS and CDR2 YFSETQ. CDR3 size: 14 residues. The CDR3 sequence is CASSSPPGGNEQHF. The CDR3, as DNA: TGCGCCAGCAGCTCCCCACCGGGAGGGAACGAGCAGCACTTC.

This chain joins TRBV6-5 and TRBJ2-3; TRBD2 matches at 7 bases. The V gene's germline CDR1 is MNHEY and CDR2 SVGAGI. V shed 5 bases and J 6 bases; nucleotides not matched to a gene: 8. There are 14 residues in the CDR3. CDR3 protein: CASSPGLWDDTQYF. CDR3 nucleotides: TGTGCCAGCAGTCCGGGACTATGGGACGATACGCAGTATTTT.

V is TRBV7-3 and J is TRBJ2-7, with 7 bases matching TRBD2. Trimming cost V 2 bases and J 2 bases; bases outside gene matches: 6. The CDR3 covers 15 residues. Germline values: CDR1 SGHTA, CDR2 FQGTGA. The CDR3 sequence is CASSLGASGPYEQYF. CDR3 in DNA: TGTGCCAGCAGCTTAGGAGCTAGCGGTCCCTACGAGCAGTACTTC. The full variable domain, with the rest looked up from reference TRBV7-3 and TRBJ2-7, is GAGVSQTPSNKVTEKGKYVELRCDPISGHTALYWYRQSLGQGPEFLIYFQGTGAADDSGLPNDRFFAVRPEGSVSTLKIQRTERGDSAVYLCASSLGASGPYEQYFGPGTRLTVT.

This clone was observed many times. The V and J genes are TRBV2 and TRBJ2-4, with no clear D. The germline gives CDR1 SNHLY, CDR2 FYNNEI. CDR3 size: 15 residues. V was trimmed by 2 bases and J by 0 bases, leaving 8 bases between them. CDR3 sequence: CASSEISQAKNIQYF. The CDR3 DNA reads as TGTGCCAGCAGTGAAATCTCACAAGCCAAAAACATTCAGTACTTC.

V and J are TRBV28 and TRBJ1-1; 11 bases line up with TRBD1. Losses at the gene ends were 8 bases for V and 4 bases for J; bases not matched to a gene: 12. Germline values: CDR1 MDHEN, CDR2 SYDVKM. The CDR3 runs 16 residues. CDR3 residues: CASGGQGADRGTEAFF. CDR3 sequence (DNA): TGTGCCAGCGGAGGACAGGGGGCAGATCGGGGCACTGAAGCTTTCTTT.

In regard to this clone: This same CDR3 is encoded by further DNA sequences in the sample. J is TRBJ2-1 and V is TRBV4-2; 9 bases are a match to TRBD2. Germline values: CDR1 LGHNA, CDR2 YNFKEQ. Trimming took 0 bases from V and 1 from J; bases not matched to a gene: 1. The CDR3 runs to 16 residues. The CDR3 sequence is CASSQDLAGSYNEQFF. The CDR3 DNA follows: TGTGCCAGCAGCCAAGATCTAGCGGGGTCCTACAATGAGCAGTTCTTC.

The J gene is TRBJ2-5, the V gene TRBV6-1, with a possible D match to TRBD2 (6 bases). Trimming cost V 0 bases and J 3 bases, with 8 bases left between them. Germline assignment: CDR1 MNHNS and CDR2 SASEGT. The CDR3 runs to 14 residues. The CDR3 is CASSEAGGKETQYF. In nucleotides, the CDR3 is TGTGCCAGCAGTGAAGCTGGGGGGAAAGAGACCCAGTACTTC.

The chain combines TRBV27 with TRBJ1-1; 10 bases match TRBD1. The CDR3 contains 15 residues. Germline CDR1 and CDR2: MNHEY and SMNVEV (reference sequence). V lost 1 base to trimming and J lost 5 bases; unmatched junction nucleotides: 4. This CDR3 is CASSLLGQGRTEAFF. The CDR3 region has the DNA TGTGCCAGCAGTTTATTGGGACAGGGGAGGACTGAAGCTTTCTTT.

V usage is TRBV2 and J usage is TRBJ2-7; 8 bases are a match to TRBD1. The CDR3 is 14 residues long. J was trimmed by 7 bases and V by 3 bases; bases with no gene match: 8. The V gene's germline CDR1 is SNHLY and CDR2 FYNNEI. The chain's CDR3 is CASSDGQGLGEQYF. The CDR3 region has the DNA TGTGCCAGCAGTGATGGACAGGGTTTGGGGGAGCAGTACTTC.

A note on this clone: At the DNA level, this CDR3 is encoded by other sequences in the same sample as well. The chain recombines TRBV11-2 with TRBJ2-7, with TRBD2 matching 9 bases. The CDR3 spans 16 residues. V shed 1 base, J shed 0 bases, and the junction held 4 bases outside the gene matches. Per the germline V gene, CDR1 is SGHAT and CDR2 is FQNNGV. The CDR3 reads CASSLVTSGPSYEQYF. Written as DNA, the CDR3 is TGTGCCAGCAGCTTAGTTACTAGCGGGCCCTCCTACGAGCAGTACTTC.

This chain connects TRBV28 to TRBJ2-7; D is perhaps TRBD1 (6 bases). This CDR3 has 15 residues. Trimming removed 3 bases from V and 2 bases from J, with 14 bases in between. Germline-derived CDR1 and CDR2 are MDHEN and SYDVKM. The CDR3, as DNA: TGTGCCAGCAGTTTCGGACAGATACTAACCTACGAGCAGTACTTC. This codes for CASSFGQILTYEQYF.

The genes are TRBV6-5 and TRBJ2-3; TRBD1 matches 7 bases. Looked up from germline, CDR1 is MNHEY and CDR2 is SVGAGI. Trimming at V came to 5 bases and at J to 3 bases, leaving 8 bases not matched to a gene. This CDR3 contains 15 residues. The CDR3 DNA follows: TGTGCCAGCAGTCATCATGTGACAGGGACAGATACGCAGTATTTT. Translation: CASSHHVTGTDTQYF.

This clone was seen at least ten times. The rearrangement uses TRBV28 and TRBJ2-3, with 8 bases lining up with TRBD1. The CDR3 covers 18 residues. Unmatched junction bases numbered 17, after V lost 7 bases and J lost 2 bases. Looked up from germline, CDR1 is MDHEN and CDR2 is SYDVKM. CDR3 bases: TGTGCCAGCAACCTTCCGAGGACAGGGCAGGGACTCACAGATACGCAGTATTTT. Translating it yields CASNLPRTGQGLTDTQYF.

The CDR3 sequence: CASAPTNRDTQYF. The CDR3 coding sequence is TGTGCTAGTGCCCCCACAAACCGAGATACGCAGTATTTT. The chain carries TRBV12-5 and TRBJ2-3, with D hard to call. Per the germline V gene, CDR1 is LGHNT and CDR2 is FRNRAP. The V gene lost 7 bases and the J gene lost 5 bases, with 13 bases spanning the gap. The CDR3 has 13 amino acids.

This chain uses TRBV19 with TRBJ2-7; D perhaps matches TRBD2 (5 bases). V lost 3 bases to trimming and J lost 2 bases, with 11 bases between them. CDR1 and CDR2 from the germline V gene are LNHDA and SQIVND (reference sequence). The CDR3 covers 14 residues. The CDR3 region is CASSMAGSTYEQYF. CDR3 sequence (DNA): TGTGCCAGTAGTATGGCGGGTTCAACCTACGAGCAGTACTTC. The full variable domain, rest sourced from reference TRBV19 and TRBJ2-7, is DGGITQSPKYLFRKEGQNVTLSCEQNLNHDAMYWYRQDPGQGLRLIYYSQIVNDFQKGDIAEGYSVSREKKESFPLTVTSAQKNPTAFYLCASSMAGSTYEQYFGPGTRLTVT.

This rearrangement joins TRBV6-5 to TRBJ2-1; 10 bases match TRBD2. CDR1 MNHEY and CDR2 SVGAGI come from the germline V gene. This CDR3 is 15 amino acids long. V gave up 0 bases and J gave up 7 bases; unmatched junction bases: 3. The CDR3 loop is CASSYSGTSVNEQFF. CDR3 DNA sequence: TGTGCCAGCAGTTACTCCGGGACTAGCGTAAATGAGCAGTTCTTC.

The V gene is TRBV9, the J gene TRBJ2-1; 13 nucleotides agree with TRBD2. The CDR3 contains 19 residues. The V gene's germline CDR1 is SGDLS and CDR2 YYNGEE. V shed 1 base, J shed 4 bases, and the junction held 11 bases outside the gene matches. The CDR3 DNA follows: TGTGCCAGCAGCGTAAGGGGACTAGCGGGATCTGGGGCATACAATGAGCAGTTCTTC. Translation: CASSVRGLAGSGAYNEQFF. Full variable domain (rest looked up from reference TRBV9 and TRBJ2-1): DSGVTQTPKHLITATGQRVTLRCSPRSGDLSVYWYQQSLDQGLQFLIQYYNGEERAKGNILERFSAQQFPDLHSELNLSSLELGDSALYFCASSVRGLAGSGAYNEQFFGPGTRLTVL.

This clone was recorded only once. The chain joins TRBV6-6 to TRBJ1-5; 7 positions match TRBD1. The trim removed 7 bases at V and 2 bases at J, leaving 8 bases unmatched. Germline V lookup: CDR1 MNHNY, CDR2 SVGAGI (reference sequence). The CDR3 runs 15 residues. The CDR3 loop reads CASKAGGERNQPQHF. CDR3 nucleotide sequence: TGTGCCAGCAAAGCAGGGGGTGAACGCAATCAGCCCCAGCATTTT.